This TCR beta chain came from a study of cytomegalovirus exposure and HLA in healthy donors. Study outcomes and limitations: Through in vitro validation, three CMV-associated chains were shown to be specific for CMV antigens. For most TCR sequences rarity was the rule, although some public TCRs occurred in many donors. Per published reports, the classifier diagnosed cytomegalovirus status with high specificity and sensitivity.

Here immunoSEQ multiplex PCR was the method, and the copy in TCRdb shows in-frame clones only, minus some. The data hold fewer than 350,000 clones, with roughly 88% observed a single time. With regard to this clone: The antigen is undetermined.

V dropped 8 bases and J dropped 7 bases, with 21 bases sitting between them. Germline V CDR1 and CDR2: MNHNY, SVGAGI (reference sequence). The CDR3 loop spans 15 amino acids. This rearrangement joins TRBV6-6 to TRBJ1-5, with D perhaps TRBD1 (5 bases). The TCR sequence derives from a woman aged 18 to 35 in good health and CMV-seronegative. The sequenced sample consisted of PBMCs. This CDR3 reads CASGRPQGLGQPQHF. In DNA, the CDR3 is TGTGCCAGCGGCCGTCCTCAGGGCTTAGGCCAGCCCCAGCATTTT.